This T cell receptor beta chain was sequenced in a study of shared clonotypes between healthy human individuals. This clone was recorded many times. Unsorted PBMC DNA went through sequencing on ten immunoSEQ deep assay plates. TCRdb's table, derived via immunoSEQ multiplex PCR, lists solely in-frame clones and lacks some. This sample has about 470,000 clones, with roughly 80% found just once. About 90 million PBMCs were counted before genomic DNA extraction. The germline V gene has CDR1 SGHNT and CDR2 YENEEA. The length of the CDR3 is 18 residues. V shed 0 bases and J shed 4 bases, with 18 bases lying between them.

The chain is built from TRBV11-3 and TRBJ2-2, with a possible D match to TRBD2 (5 bases). This TCR came from a woman between 40 and 55 years old in good health. Some clones in this sample may be carry-over from other donors' samples. The sample taken for sequencing was PBMCs. The CDR3, as DNA: TGTGCCAGCAGCTTAGAATACTGGCATCTCGAGGGCACCGGGGAGCTGTTTTTT. It specifies CASSLEYWHLEGTGELFF. The entire variable domain, with the rest obtained from reference TRBV11-3 and TRBJ2-2, is as follows: EAGVVQSPRYKIIEKKQPVAFWCNPISGHNTLYWYLQNLGQGPELLIRYENEEAVDDSQLPKDRFSAERLKGVDSTLKIQPAELGDSAVYLCASSLEYWHLEGTGELFFGEGSRLTVL.